This TCR beta chain was identified in a study of blood T cells in healthy people across ages. V shed 5 bases and J shed 2 bases, with 10 bases lying between them. Germline loops: CDR1 DFQATT, CDR2 SNEGSKA (reference sequence). This CDR3 is 13 amino acids long. Points from the study as a whole: It was not possible, with unsorted PBMCs, to conclusively compare naive and antigen-experienced cells.

Next came a second PCR, run for about 6 to 11 cycles, which used a sample-barcoded 5' primer along with a J-beta primer mix. TCRdb re-called the 5' RACE reads through MiXCR, storing one row per CDR3 protein. The data show roughly 1,700,000 distinct CDR3 sequences, approximately 30% seen once. Comment on this clonotype: What it binds is not known.

This chain connects TRBV20-1 to TRBJ2-1, with a possible D match to TRBD1 (5 bases). The TCR was taken from a woman in her 30s in good health. The sequenced material came from blood. The CDR3 DNA reads as TGCAGTGCTGGGCGACAGACCTACAATGAGCAGTTCTTC. It yields the protein CSAGRQTYNEQFF.